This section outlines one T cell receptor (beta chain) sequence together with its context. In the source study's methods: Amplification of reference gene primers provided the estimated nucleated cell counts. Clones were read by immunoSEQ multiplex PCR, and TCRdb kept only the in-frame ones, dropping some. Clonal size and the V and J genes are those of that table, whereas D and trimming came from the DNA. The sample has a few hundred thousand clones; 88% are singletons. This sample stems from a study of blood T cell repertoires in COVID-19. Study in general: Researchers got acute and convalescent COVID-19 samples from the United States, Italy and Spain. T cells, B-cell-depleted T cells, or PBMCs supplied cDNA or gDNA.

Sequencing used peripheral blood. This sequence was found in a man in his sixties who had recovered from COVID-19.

CDR3 nucleotides: TGTGCCAGCAGCACTTACAGGGTAGGAGATGAAAAACTGTTTTTT. Its translation: CASSTYRVGDEKLFF. The rearrangement joins TRBV7-9 to TRBJ1-4; D is possibly TRBD1 (6 bases). Germline CDR1 reads SEHNR; CDR2 reads FQNEAQ (reference sequence). V was trimmed by 5 bases and J by 6 bases, leaving 16 bases between them. The CDR3 has 15 residues.